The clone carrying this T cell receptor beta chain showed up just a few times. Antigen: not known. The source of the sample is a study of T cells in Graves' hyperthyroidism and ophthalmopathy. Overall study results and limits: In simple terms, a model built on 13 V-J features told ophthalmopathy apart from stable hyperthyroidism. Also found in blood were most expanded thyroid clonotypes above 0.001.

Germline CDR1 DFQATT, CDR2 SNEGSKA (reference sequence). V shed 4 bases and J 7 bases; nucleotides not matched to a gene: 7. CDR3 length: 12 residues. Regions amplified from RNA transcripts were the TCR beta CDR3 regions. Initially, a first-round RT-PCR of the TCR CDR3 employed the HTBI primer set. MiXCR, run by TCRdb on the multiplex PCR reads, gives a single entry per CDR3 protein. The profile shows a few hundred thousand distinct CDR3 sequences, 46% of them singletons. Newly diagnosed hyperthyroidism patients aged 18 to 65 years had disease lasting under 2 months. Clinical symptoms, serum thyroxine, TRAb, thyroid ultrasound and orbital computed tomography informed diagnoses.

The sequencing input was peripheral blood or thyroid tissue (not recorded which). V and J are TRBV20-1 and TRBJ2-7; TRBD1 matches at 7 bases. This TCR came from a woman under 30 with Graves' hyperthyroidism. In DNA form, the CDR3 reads TGCAGTGCTAAAAGACAGGGTTGGGAGCAGTACTTC. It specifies CSAKRQGWEQYF.